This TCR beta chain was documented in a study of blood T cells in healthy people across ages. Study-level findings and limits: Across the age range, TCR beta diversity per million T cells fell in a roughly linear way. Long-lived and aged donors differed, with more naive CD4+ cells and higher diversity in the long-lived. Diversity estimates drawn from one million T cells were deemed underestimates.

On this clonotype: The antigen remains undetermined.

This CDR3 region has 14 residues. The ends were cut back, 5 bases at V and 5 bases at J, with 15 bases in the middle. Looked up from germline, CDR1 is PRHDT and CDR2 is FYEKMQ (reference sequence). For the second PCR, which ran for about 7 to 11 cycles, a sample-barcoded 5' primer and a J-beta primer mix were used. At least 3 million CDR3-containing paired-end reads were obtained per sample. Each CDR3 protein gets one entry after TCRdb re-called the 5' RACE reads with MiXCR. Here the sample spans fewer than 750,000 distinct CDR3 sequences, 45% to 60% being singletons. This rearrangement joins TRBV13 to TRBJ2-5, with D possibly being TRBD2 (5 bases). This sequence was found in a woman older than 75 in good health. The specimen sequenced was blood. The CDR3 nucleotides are TGTGCCAGCAGCCACCCTCGCGGGCTTGAGACCCAGTACTTC. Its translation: CASSHPRGLETQYF.